This T cell receptor beta chain was retrieved from a study of blood T cell repertoires in COVID-19. The overall study: The samples span acute and convalescent COVID-19 from the United States, Italy and Spain. Sample material is recorded as cDNA or gDNA derived from T cells, B-cell-depleted T cells, or PBMCs.

This CDR3 spans 15 amino acids. From germline, CDR1 is SGHDT and CDR2 YYEEEE. Trimming shortened V by 4 bases and J by 1 base, and 12 bases separated the two germline ends. Only in-frame clones appear in the TCRdb table, and some are missing; sequencing was by immunoSEQ multiplex PCR. There are 200,000 to 250,000 clones in the sample; roughly 90% occur only once, and 2.5% to 3% lies in the top ten. The rearrangement uses TRBV5-6 and TRBJ1-5; D perhaps matches TRBD1 (6 bases). The receptor's source is a woman aged 55 to 70 with acute or convalescent COVID-19. Input material: peripheral blood. The CDR3 sequence is CASSPRGGSNQPQHF. In DNA form, the CDR3 reads TGTGCCAGCAGCCCAAGGGGGGGCAGCAATCAGCCCCAGCATTTT.